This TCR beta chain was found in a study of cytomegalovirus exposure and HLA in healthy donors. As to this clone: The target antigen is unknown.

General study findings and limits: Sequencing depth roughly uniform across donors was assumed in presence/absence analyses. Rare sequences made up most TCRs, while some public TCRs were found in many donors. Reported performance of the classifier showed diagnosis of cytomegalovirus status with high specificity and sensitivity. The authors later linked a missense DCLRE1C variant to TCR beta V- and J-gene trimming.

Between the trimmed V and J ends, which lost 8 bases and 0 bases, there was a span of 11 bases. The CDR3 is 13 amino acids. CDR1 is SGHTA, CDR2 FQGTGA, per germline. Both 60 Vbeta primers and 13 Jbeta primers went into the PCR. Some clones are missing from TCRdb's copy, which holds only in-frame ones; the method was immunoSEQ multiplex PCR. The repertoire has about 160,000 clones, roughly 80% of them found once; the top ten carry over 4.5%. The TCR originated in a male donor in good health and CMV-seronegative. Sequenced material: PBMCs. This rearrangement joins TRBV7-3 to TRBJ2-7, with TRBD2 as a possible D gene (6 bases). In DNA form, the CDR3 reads TGTGCCAGCGGGGTCGGGAGCTCCTACGAGCAGTACTTC. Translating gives CASGVGSSYEQYF.